A selection of T cell receptor beta chains follows, all from one sample in a study of cytomegalovirus exposure and HLA in healthy donors. Profiling relied on immunoSEQ multiplex PCR, and the TCRdb table lists in-frame clones only, not all of them. The table includes about 67,000 clones, about two thirds detected once. What was sequenced was PBMCs. Receptors originate from a young woman in good health and CMV-seronegative. Both conserved end residues are part of each CDR3. A D gene is named only where the DNA matches it firmly. Size is omitted from some rows. Given values are once, few, many or a class for expanded clones.

J gene | V gene | CDR3 length | D gene | clone size | CDR3 protein | CDR3 DNA
TRBJ1-5 | TRBV15 | 16 | TRBD1 | - | CATSRGDRGPNQPQHF | TGTGCCACCAGCAGGGGGGACAGGGGGCCCAATCAGCCCCAGCATTTT
TRBJ2-4 | TRBV7-2 | 14 | TRBD1 | - | CASRPGTAWNIQYF | TGTGCCAGCAGACCAGGGACAGCCTGGAACATTCAGTACTTC
TRBJ2-2 | TRBV6-6 | 15 | - | - | CASSSGTLGTGELFF | TGTGCCAGCAGCTCCGGGACTCTGGGAACCGGGGAGCTGTTTTTT
TRBJ1-1 | TRBV7-3 | 15 | TRBD1 | - | CASSLAGTGLPEAFF | TGTGCCAGCAGCTTAGCTGGGACAGGGCTACCTGAAGCTTTCTTT
TRBJ2-3 | TRBV4-1 | 15 | TRBD2 | few | CASSPREGGTDTQYF | TGCGCCAGCAGCCCCCGGGAGGGGGGTACAGATACGCAGTATTTT
TRBJ2-3 | TRBV7-3 | 17 | TRBD2 | - | CASSLTPTSGGEDTQYF | TGTGCCAGCAGCTTAACCCCCACCAGCGGGGGGGAAGATACGCAGTATTTT
TRBJ1-2 | TRBV7-9 | 16 | TRBD1 | - | CASSDPDRPLGYGYTF | TGTGCCAGCAGCGATCCGGACAGGCCTCTCGGGTATGGCTACACCTTC
TRBJ1-1 | TRBV6-6 | 16 | - | - | CASSHPPWQVNTEAFF | TGTGCCAGCAGTCACCCACCTTGGCAGGTGAACACTGAAGCTTTCTTT
TRBJ1-1 | TRBV10-3 | 14 | - | - | CAIRTTERNTEAFF | TGTGCCATCAGGACAACTGAACGGAACACTGAAGCTTTCTTT
TRBJ2-1 | TRBV7-8 | 16 | - | - | CASSLRPGQDYNEQFF | TGTGCCAGCAGCCTACGCCCGGGACAAGATTACAATGAGCAGTTCTTC
TRBJ1-4 | TRBV23-1 | 15 | - | - | CASSQRRQGLKQLFF | TGCGCCAGCAGTCAACGCAGACAAGGCCTGAAACAACTGTTTTTT
TRBJ2-1 | TRBV29-1 | 16 | TRBD1 | - | CSVAGAPGQGNNEQFF | TGCAGCGTTGCCGGTGCCCCGGGACAGGGAAACAATGAGCAGTTCTTC
TRBJ2-1 | TRBV11-3 | 16 | TRBD2 | - | CASSLDPSGGHNEQFF | TGTGCCAGCAGCTTAGATCCTAGCGGGGGTCACAATGAGCAGTTCTTC
TRBJ2-1 | TRBV4-1 | 15 | TRBD2 | - | CASSQEGASGNEQFF | TGCGCCAGCAGCCAAGAAGGGGCTAGCGGAAATGAGCAGTTCTTC
TRBJ2-7 | TRBV7-9 | 16 | TRBD2 | - | CASSATSGGHSYEQYF | TGTGCCAGCAGCGCGACTAGCGGGGGCCACTCCTACGAGCAGTACTTC
TRBJ1-2 | TRBV4-3 | 14 | - | - | CASSQDRGGYGYTF | TGCGCCAGCAGCCAAGACAGGGGCGGCTATGGCTACACCTTC
TRBJ2-3 | TRBV4-1 | 16 | TRBD1 | - | CASSQETGGRTDTQYF | TGCGCCAGCAGCCAAGAGACAGGGGGCAGGACAGATACGCAGTATTTT
TRBJ2-7 | TRBV4-1 | 16 | TRBD1 | few | CASSQTGQGVPYEQYF | TGCGCCAGCAGCCAGACGGGACAGGGGGTCCCCTACGAGCAGTACTTC
TRBJ2-7 | TRBV4-1 | 14 | - | many | CASSLGTISYEQYF | TGCGCCAGCAGCCTCGGGACAATCTCCTACGAGCAGTACTTC
TRBJ2-1 | TRBV7-2 | 17 | - | - | CASSFRVGGLSYNEQFF | TGTGCCAGCAGCTTTAGGGTGGGGGGTCTCTCCTACAATGAGCAGTTCTTC
TRBJ2-7 | TRBV2 | 14 | - | - | CASREWTETYEQYF | TGTGCCAGCAGGGAGTGGACAGAAACCTACGAGCAGTACTTC
TRBJ1-6 | TRBV28 | 15 | - | - | CASKKHRDSNSPLHF | TGTGCCAGCAAAAAGCACCGGGACTCTAATTCACCCCTCCACTTT
TRBJ1-2 | TRBV5-6 | 13 | - | medium-sized | CASSLPAGNGYTF | TGTGCCAGCAGCTTGCCTGCCGGGAATGGCTACACCTTC
TRBJ2-5 | TRBV6-4 | 14 | - | - | CASSNVEYQETQYF | TGTGCCAGCAGTAACGTGGAGTACCAAGAGACCCAGTACTTC
TRBJ2-1 | TRBV7-8 | 18 | TRBD2 | - | CASSAGLAGGSSYNEQFF | TGTGCCAGCAGCGCGGGACTAGCGGGGGGGAGTTCCTACAATGAGCAGTTCTTC
TRBJ2-4 | TRBV2 | 12 | - | - | CASRRTDDIQYF | TGTGCCAGCAGGCGGACAGATGACATTCAGTACTTC
TRBJ1-3 | TRBV11-1 | 16 | - | - | CASSLNHLISGNTIYF | TGTGCCAGCAGCTTAAATCATCTAATCTCTGGAAACACCATATATTTT
TRBJ2-1 | TRBV11-3 | 15 | TRBD2 | - | CASSLGRGAYNEQFF | TGTGCCAGCAGCTTAGGACGGGGGGCCTACAATGAGCAGTTCTTC
TRBJ1-4 | TRBV10-3 | 13 | - | - | CAISQGLEEKLFF | TGTGCCATCAGTCAGGGGCTGGAAGAAAAACTGTTTTTT
TRBJ1-2 | TRBV9 | 16 | TRBD1 | - | CASSPGQGTTNYGYTF | TGTGCCAGCAGTCCGGGACAGGGAACGACTAACTATGGCTACACCTTC
TRBJ1-1 | TRBV6-5 | 15 | - | - | CASSYSEGVNTEAFF | TGTGCCAGCAGTTACTCCGAGGGGGTGAACACTGAAGCTTTCTTT
TRBJ1-2 | TRBV9 | 14 | TRBD1 | - | CASSVGQGGYGYTF | TGTGCCAGCAGCGTAGGACAGGGGGGGTATGGCTACACCTTC
TRBJ1-4 | TRBV6-5 | 14 | - | - | CASSYSEVGEKLFF | TGTGCCAGCAGTTACTCGGAGGTTGGCGAAAAACTGTTTTTT
TRBJ1-6 | TRBV27 | 14 | - | - | CASSFRGYNSPLHF | TGTGCCAGCAGTTTCAGGGGTTATAATTCACCCCTCCACTTT
TRBJ2-3 | TRBV19 | 14 | TRBD1 | - | CASSTGGDRDTQYF | TGTGCCAGTAGCACAGGGGGTGATCGAGATACGCAGTATTTT
TRBJ1-5 | TRBV2 | 13 | - | - | CASSDRGQGPQHF | TGTGCCAGCAGTGACAGGGGCCAGGGGCCCCAGCATTTT
TRBJ1-5 | TRBV5-6 | 17 | TRBD1 | - | CASSLRGGQGAGQPQHF | TGTGCCAGCAGCTTGCGTGGGGGGCAGGGGGCGGGTCAGCCCCAGCATTTT
TRBJ2-7 | TRBV18 | 12 | - | - | CASSPGGHEQYF | TGTGCCAGCTCACCCGGAGGCCACGAGCAGTACTTC
TRBJ1-2 | TRBV5-4 | 13 | - | - | CASSQGTDRGARF | TGTGCCAGCAGCCAAGGGACTGACCGGGGGGCCAGATTC
TRBJ1-3 | TRBV11-2 | 15 | - | few | CASTPGTYSGNTIYF | TGTGCCAGCACCCCAGGGACATACTCTGGAAACACCATATATTTT
TRBJ1-6 | TRBV2 | 16 | TRBD1 | - | CASSEEVGTGSSPLHF | TGTGCCAGCAGTGAAGAAGTGGGGACAGGATCCTCACCCCTCCACTTT
TRBJ2-1 | TRBV4-2 | 16 | - | - | CASSQVPRDNYNEQFF | TGTGCCAGCAGCCAAGTACCGAGGGACAACTACAATGAGCAGTTCTTC
TRBJ1-5 | TRBV2 | 15 | TRBD1 | - | CASSLTGRSNQPQHF | TGTGCCAGCAGCTTGACAGGGAGGAGCAATCAGCCCCAGCATTTT
TRBJ2-3 | TRBV4-3 | 17 | TRBD2 | - | CASSQGVLAGGPHTQYF | TGCGCCAGCAGCCAGGGGGTACTAGCGGGGGGGCCGCATACGCAGTATTTT
TRBJ2-7 | TRBV7-9 | 14 | TRBD1 | - | CASSLVGTDYEQYF | TGTGCCAGCAGCTTAGTCGGGACAGACTACGAGCAGTACTTC
TRBJ2-7 | TRBV18 | 13 | - | - | CASSPIREHEQYF | TGTGCCAGCTCACCAATCAGGGAACACGAGCAGTACTTC
TRBJ1-3 | TRBV4-1 | 16 | - | few | CASSPLGRVAGNTIYF | TGCGCCAGCAGCCCTTTGGGCAGGGTAGCTGGAAACACCATATATTTT
TRBJ1-6 | TRBV4-1 | 16 | - | few | CASSRYRDTPNSPLHF | TGCGCCAGCAGCCGGTATCGGGACACCCCTAATTCACCCCTCCACTTT
TRBJ2-3 | TRBV27 | 15 | TRBD2 | - | CASSLAGGLSDTQYF | TGTGCCAGCAGTTTAGCGGGGGGGCTCTCAGATACGCAGTATTTT
TRBJ1-2 | TRBV5-1 | 15 | - | - | CASSLVGDKRAGYTF | TGCGCCAGCAGCCTGGTCGGCGACAAGAGGGCTGGCTACACCTTC
TRBJ2-7 | TRBV5-1 | 16 | - | - | CASSLAGARSSYEQYF | TGCGCCAGCAGCTTGGCAGGGGCGAGGAGCTCCTACGAGCAGTACTTC
TRBJ1-6 | TRBV30 | 12 | - | few | CAWNRVLEPLHF | TGTGCCTGGAACAGGGTTCTCGAACCCCTCCACTTT
TRBJ2-3 | TRBV27 | 14 | TRBD2 | few | CASKGGLAADTQYF | TGTGCCTCTAAAGGGGGACTAGCGGCAGATACGCAGTATTTT
TRBJ1-1 | TRBV11-3 | 15 | - | - | CASSTRQVPGTEAFF | TGTGCCAGCAGCACCCGACAGGTCCCGGGGACTGAAGCTTTCTTT
TRBJ1-2 | TRBV11-1 | 11 | - | few | CASSFRGGYTF | TGTGCCAGCAGCTTCAGGGGTGGCTACACCTTC